Listed here are 9 T cell receptor beta chains from one sample, sequenced in a study of blood T cell repertoires in COVID-19. Repertoires were generated with immunoSEQ multiplex PCR, while TCRdb's copy carries only in-frame clones and drops some. The sample has 150,000 or so clones, around 87% seen once. Sample: PBMCs or T cells enriched from blood (not recorded which). The receptors here all came from a woman aged 25 to 45 with acute COVID-19.

Only one count was recorded for this clone. CDR3 sequence reads: CASSRPGQGNEKLFF. DNA of the CDR3: TGTGCCAGCAGTCGACCGGGACAGGGAAATGAAAAACTGTTTTTT. The chain carries TRBV7-6 and TRBJ1-4; 9 nucleotides agree with TRBD1. Germline V CDR1 and CDR2: SGHVS, FNYEAQ. Trimming removed 6 bases from V and 5 bases from J; junction bases left unmatched: 7. The CDR3 has 15 residues.

J is TRBJ2-7 and V is TRBV19; 7 bases match TRBD2. The CDR3 sequence is 12 residues long. Unmatched junction bases numbered 5, after V lost 5 bases and J lost 7 bases. Germline loops: CDR1 LNHDA, CDR2 SQIVND (reference sequence). CDR3 DNA sequence: TGTGCCAGTAGTGGGAGGGGAGAGGAGCAGTACTTC. Protein sequence: CASSGRGEEQYF.

The chain has TRBV7-3 and TRBJ2-2; weak D call: TRBD2 (5 bases). Trimming removed 3 bases from V and 6 bases from J, with 8 bases in between. Germline V CDR1 and CDR2: SGHTA, FQGTGA. The CDR3 length is 13 residues. CDR3 sequence: CASSFGSAGELFF. The CDR3 DNA follows: TGTGCCAGCAGCTTCGGTAGCGCCGGGGAGCTGTTTTTT.

The V and J genes are TRBV11-2 and TRBJ2-1, with TRBD1 identical over 9 bases. Germline V CDR1 and CDR2: SGHAT, FQNNGV. This CDR3 has 16 amino acids. The trim removed 4 bases at V and 7 bases at J, leaving 11 bases unmatched. The CDR3 here is CASSSPTGGSANEQFF. The DNA for the CDR3 is TGTGCCAGCAGCTCACCGACAGGGGGTTCAGCTAATGAGCAGTTCTTC.

The chain recombines TRBV5-1 with TRBJ1-1; maybe TRBD1 (5 bases). From germline, CDR1 is SGHRS and CDR2 YFSETQ. There are 14 residues in the CDR3. Trimming shortened V by 3 bases and J by 6 bases, and 15 bases separated the two germline ends. CDR3 bases: TGCGCCAGCAGCTCAAATCAGGGTGATTCTGAAGCTTTCTTT. This encodes CASSSNQGDSEAFF.

The chain carries TRBV29-1 and TRBJ1-5, with D perhaps TRBD1 (5 bases). V dropped 5 bases and J dropped 8 bases, with 16 bases sitting between them. CDR1 and CDR2 from the germline V gene are SQVTM and ANQGSEA. This CDR3 is built from 13 residues. The CDR3 loop reads CSVLDSSGEPQHF. The CDR3 DNA follows: TGCAGCGTTCTAGACAGTTCGGGAGAGCCCCAGCATTTT. The entire variable domain, with the rest obtained from reference TRBV29-1 and TRBJ1-5, is as follows: SAVISQKPSRDICQRGTSLTIQCQVDSQVTMMFWYRQQPGQSLTLIATANQGSEATYESGFVIDKFPISRPNLTFSTLTVSNMSPEDSSIYLCSVLDSSGEPQHFGDGTRLSIL.

V is TRBV9 and J is TRBJ2-7; the match to TRBD1 covers 9 bases. This CDR3 contains 15 residues. In germline, CDR1 is SGDLS, CDR2 YYNGEE. V was clipped by 1 base and J by 1 base; unmatched bases: 3. The CDR3 DNA reads TGTGCCAGCAGCGTACGGGACAGGGCTTCCTACGAGCAGTACTTC. Its protein product is CASSVRDRASYEQYF.

The chain combines TRBV7-2 with TRBJ2-1, with TRBD2 matching 11 bases. The CDR3 has 16 residues. With V trimmed by 5 bases and J by 2 bases, 5 bases remained unmatched. Germline CDR1 is SGHTA and CDR2 is FQGNSA. The CDR3 loop is CASSVMGLAAYNEQFF. DNA for the CDR3: TGTGCCAGCAGCGTCATGGGACTAGCGGCCTACAATGAGCAGTTCTTC.

This chain connects TRBV3-1 (or the pseudogene TRBV3-2) to TRBJ1-5, with 11 bases that match TRBD1. CDR1 LGHDT and CDR2 YNNKEL come from the germline V gene (reference sequence). The length of the CDR3 is 17 residues. The junction had 6 bases not matched to a gene; V was cut back by 4 bases and J by 1 base. The CDR3 DNA reads TGTGCCAGCAGCCCCCCCGGACAGGGGGCAAGCAATCAGCCCCAGCATTTT. Translated: CASSPPGQGASNQPQHF.